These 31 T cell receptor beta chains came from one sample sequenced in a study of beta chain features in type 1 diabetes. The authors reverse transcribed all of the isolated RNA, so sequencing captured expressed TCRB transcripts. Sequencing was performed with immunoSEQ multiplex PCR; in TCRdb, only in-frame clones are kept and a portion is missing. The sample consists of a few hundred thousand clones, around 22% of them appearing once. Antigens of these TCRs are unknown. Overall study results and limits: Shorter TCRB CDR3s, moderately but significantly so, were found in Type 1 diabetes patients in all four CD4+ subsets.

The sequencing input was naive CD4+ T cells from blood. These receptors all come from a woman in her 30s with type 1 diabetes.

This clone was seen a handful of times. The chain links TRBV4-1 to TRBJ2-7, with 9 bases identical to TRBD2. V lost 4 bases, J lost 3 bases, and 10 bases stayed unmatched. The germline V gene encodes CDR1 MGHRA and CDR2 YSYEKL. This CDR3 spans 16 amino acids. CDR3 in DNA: TGCGCCAGCAGCCTCACTCTAGCGGGGCGCGTCTACGAGCAGTACTTC. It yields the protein CASSLTLAGRVYEQYF.

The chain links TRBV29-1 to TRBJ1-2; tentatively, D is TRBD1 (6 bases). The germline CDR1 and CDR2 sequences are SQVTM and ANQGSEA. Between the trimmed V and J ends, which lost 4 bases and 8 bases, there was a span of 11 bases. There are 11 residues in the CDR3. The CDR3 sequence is CSVGTGRGYTF. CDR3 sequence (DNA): TGCAGCGTTGGTACAGGGAGAGGCTACACCTTC.

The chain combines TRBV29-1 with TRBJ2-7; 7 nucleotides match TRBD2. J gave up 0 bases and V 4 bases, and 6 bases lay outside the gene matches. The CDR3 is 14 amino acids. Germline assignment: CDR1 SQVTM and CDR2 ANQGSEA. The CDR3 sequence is CSVAGGQDSYEQYF. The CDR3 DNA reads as TGCAGCGTTGCGGGGGGTCAAGACTCCTACGAGCAGTACTTC.

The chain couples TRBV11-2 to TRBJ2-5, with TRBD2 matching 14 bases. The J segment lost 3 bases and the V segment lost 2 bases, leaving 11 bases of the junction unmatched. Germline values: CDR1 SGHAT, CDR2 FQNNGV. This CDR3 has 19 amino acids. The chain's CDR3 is CASSLLGTSGRVSKETQYF. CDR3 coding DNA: TGTGCCAGCAGCTTACTAGGGACTAGCGGGAGAGTCTCGAAAGAGACCCAGTACTTC.

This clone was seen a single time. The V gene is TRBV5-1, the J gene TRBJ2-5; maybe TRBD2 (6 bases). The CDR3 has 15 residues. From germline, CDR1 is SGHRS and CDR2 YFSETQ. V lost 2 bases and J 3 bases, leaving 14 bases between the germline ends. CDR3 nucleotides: TGCGCCAGCAGCTTCCCAAGCGGGTACGAAGAGACCCAGTACTTC. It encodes CASSFPSGYEETQYF.

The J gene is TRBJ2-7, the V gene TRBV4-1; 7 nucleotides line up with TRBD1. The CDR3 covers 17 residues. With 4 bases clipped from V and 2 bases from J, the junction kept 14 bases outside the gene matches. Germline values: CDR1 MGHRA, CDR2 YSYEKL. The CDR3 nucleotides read TGCGCCAGCAGCCGGGATATCCGGGACAGTTACACCTACGAGCAGTACTTC. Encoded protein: CASSRDIRDSYTYEQYF.

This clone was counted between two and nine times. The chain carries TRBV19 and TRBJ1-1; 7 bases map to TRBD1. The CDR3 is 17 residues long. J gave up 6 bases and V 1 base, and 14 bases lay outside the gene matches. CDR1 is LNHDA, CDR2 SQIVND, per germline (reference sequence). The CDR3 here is CASSIGDHRGAAPEAFF. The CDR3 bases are TGTGCCAGTAGTATAGGGGACCACAGGGGCGCAGCCCCTGAAGCTTTCTTT.

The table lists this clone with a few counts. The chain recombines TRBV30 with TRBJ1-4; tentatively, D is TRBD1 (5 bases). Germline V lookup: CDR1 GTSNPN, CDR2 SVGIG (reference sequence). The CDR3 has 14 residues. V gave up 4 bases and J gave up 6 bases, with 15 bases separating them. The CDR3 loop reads CAWTRGGWDEKLFF. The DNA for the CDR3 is TGTGCCTGGACTCGGGGGGGATGGGATGAAAAACTGTTTTTT.

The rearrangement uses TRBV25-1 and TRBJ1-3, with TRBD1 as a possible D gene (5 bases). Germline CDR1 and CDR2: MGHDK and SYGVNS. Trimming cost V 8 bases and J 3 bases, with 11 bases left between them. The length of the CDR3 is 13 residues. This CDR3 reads CASGRGGGNTIYF. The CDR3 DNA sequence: TGTGCCAGCGGAAGGGGAGGTGGAAACACCATATATTTT.

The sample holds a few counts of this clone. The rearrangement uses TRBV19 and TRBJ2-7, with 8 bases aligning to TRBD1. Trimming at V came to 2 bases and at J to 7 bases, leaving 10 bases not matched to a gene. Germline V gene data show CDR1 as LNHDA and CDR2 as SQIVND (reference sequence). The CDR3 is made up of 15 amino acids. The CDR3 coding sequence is TGTGCCAGTAGTATATCGAGACAGGGGTCCCAGGAGCAGTACTTC. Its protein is CASSISRQGSQEQYF.

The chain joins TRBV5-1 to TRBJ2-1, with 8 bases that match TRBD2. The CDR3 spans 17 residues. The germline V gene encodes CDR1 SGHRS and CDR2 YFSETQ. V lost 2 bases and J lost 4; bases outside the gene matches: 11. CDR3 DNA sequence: TGCGCCAGCAGCTTTGCCAGTAGACGGGAGGGATACAATGAGCAGTTCTTC. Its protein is CASSFASRREGYNEQFF.

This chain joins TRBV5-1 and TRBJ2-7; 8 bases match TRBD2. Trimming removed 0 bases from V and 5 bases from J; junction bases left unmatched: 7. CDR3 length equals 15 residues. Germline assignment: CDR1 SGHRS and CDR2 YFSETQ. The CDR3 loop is CASSLELAEHHEQYF. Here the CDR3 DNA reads TGCGCCAGCAGCTTGGAACTAGCGGAGCACCACGAGCAGTACTTC.

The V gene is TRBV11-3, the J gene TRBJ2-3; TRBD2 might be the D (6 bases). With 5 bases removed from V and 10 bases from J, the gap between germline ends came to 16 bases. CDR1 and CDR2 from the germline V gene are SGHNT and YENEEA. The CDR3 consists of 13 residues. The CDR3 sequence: CASSPTSFLAQYF. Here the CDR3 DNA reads TGTGCCAGCAGCCCGACTAGTTTCCTTGCGCAGTATTTT.

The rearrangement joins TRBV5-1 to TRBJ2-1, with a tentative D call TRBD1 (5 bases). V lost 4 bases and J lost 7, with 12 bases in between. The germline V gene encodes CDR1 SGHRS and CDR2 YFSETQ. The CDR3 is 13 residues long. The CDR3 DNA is TGCGCCAGCAGCCGACCCCCAGGGAATGAGCAGTTCTTC. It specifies CASSRPPGNEQFF.

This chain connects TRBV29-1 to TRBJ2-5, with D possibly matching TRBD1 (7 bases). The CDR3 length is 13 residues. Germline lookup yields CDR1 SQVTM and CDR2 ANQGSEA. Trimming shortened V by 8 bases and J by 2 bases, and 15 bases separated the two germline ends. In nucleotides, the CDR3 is TGCAGCTTCGACCAGGGGGGACAAGAGACCCAGTACTTC. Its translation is CSFDQGGQETQYF.

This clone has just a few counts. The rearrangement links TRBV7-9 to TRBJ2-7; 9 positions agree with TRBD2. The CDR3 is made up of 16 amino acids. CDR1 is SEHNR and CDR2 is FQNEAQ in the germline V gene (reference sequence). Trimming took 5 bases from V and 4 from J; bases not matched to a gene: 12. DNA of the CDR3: TGTGCCAGCAGCCGGTTTGGCGGGAGGGCCGGGTACGAGCAGTACTTC. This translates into CASSRFGGRAGYEQYF.

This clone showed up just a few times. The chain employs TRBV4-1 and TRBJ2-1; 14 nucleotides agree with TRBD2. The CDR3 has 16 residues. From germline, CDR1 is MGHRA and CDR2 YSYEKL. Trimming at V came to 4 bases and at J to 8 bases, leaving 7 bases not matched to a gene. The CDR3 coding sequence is TGCGCCAGCAGCCTTGGGACTAGCGGGAGAAGGGATGAGCAGTTCTTC. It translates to CASSLGTSGRRDEQFF.

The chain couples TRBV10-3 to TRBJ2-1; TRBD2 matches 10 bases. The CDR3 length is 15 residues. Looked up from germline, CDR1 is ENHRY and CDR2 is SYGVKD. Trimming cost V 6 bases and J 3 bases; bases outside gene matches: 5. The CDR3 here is CAIRAGTSVYNEQFF. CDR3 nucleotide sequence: TGTGCCATCAGGGCCGGGACTAGCGTCTACAATGAGCAGTTCTTC.

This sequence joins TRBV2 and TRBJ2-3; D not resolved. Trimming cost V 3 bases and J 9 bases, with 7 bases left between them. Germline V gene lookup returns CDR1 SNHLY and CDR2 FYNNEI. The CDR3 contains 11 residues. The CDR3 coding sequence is TGTGCCAGCAGTGACCCGAGGACGCAGTATTTT. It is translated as CASSDPRTQYF. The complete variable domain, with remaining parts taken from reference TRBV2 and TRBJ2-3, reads EPEVTQTPSHQVTQMGQEVILRCVPISNHLYFYWYRQILGQKVEFLVSFYNNEISEKSEIFDDQFSVERPDGSNFTLKIRSTKLEDSAMYFCASSDPRTQYFGPGTRLTVL.

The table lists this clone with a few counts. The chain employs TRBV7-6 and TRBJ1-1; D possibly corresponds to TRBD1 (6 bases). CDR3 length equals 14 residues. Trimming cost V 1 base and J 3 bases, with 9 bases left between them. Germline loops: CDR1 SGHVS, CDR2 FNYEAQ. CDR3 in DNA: TGTGCCAGCAGCTTAGACAGGGTGGACACTGAAGCTTTCTTT. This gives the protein CASSLDRVDTEAFF.

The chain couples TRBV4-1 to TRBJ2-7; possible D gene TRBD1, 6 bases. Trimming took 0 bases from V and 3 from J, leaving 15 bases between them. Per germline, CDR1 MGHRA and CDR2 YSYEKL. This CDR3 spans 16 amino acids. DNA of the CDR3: TGCGCCAGCAGCCAAGATCGGACAGAGCGTTACTACGAGCAGTACTTC. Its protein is CASSQDRTERYYEQYF.

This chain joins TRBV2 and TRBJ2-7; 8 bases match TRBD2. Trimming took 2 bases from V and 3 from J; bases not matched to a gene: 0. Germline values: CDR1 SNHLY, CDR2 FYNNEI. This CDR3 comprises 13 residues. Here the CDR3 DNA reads TGTGCCAGCAGTGAACGGGAGGGCTACGAGCAGTACTTC. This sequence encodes CASSEREGYEQYF.

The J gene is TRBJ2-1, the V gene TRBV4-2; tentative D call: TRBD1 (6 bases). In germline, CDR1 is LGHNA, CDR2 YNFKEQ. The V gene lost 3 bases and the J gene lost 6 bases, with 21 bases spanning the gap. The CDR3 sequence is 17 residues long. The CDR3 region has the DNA TGTGCCAGCAGCCATCCTCCGGGGACACGGGAACGCAATGAGCAGTTCTTC. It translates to CASSHPPGTRERNEQFF.

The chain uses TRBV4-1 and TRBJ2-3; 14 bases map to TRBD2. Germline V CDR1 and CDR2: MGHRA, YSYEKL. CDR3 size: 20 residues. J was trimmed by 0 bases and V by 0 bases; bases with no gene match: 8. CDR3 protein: CASSQDLWTSGGPSTDTQYF. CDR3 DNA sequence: TGCGCCAGCAGCCAAGATCTATGGACTAGCGGGGGGCCTAGCACAGATACGCAGTATTTT.

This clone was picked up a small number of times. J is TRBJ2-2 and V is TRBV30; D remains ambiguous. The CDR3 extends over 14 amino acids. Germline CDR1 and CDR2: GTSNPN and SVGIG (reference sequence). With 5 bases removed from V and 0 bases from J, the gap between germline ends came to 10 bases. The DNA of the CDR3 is TGTGCCTGGGATGAGCGCCCGAACACCGGGGAGCTGTTTTTT. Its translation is CAWDERPNTGELFF.

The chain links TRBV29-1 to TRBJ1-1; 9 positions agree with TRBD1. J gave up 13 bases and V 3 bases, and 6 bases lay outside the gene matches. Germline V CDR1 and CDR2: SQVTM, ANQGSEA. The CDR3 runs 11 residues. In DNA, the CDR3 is TGCAGCGTTGAGAGTGTGACAGGGGGTTTCTTT. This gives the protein CSVESVTGGFF.

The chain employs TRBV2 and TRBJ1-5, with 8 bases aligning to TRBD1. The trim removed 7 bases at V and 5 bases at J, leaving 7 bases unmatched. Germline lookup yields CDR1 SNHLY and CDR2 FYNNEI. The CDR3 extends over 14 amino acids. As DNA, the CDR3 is TGTGCCAGCACAGGGGGCTTAATTGATCAGCCCCAGCATTTT. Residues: CASTGGLIDQPQHF.

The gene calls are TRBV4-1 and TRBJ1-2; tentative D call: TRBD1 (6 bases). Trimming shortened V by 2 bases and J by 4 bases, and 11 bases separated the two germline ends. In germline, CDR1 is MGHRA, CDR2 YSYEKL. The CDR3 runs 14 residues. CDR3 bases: TGCGCCAGCAGCCAACCAGGACAGCTCTATGGCTACACCTTC. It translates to CASSQPGQLYGYTF.

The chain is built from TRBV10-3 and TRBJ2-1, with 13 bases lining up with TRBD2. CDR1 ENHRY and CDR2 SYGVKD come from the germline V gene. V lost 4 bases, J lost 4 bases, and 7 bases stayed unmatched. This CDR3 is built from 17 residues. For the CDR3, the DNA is TGTGCCATCAGTGGTTCGACTAGCGGGAGGCCGTACAATGAGCAGTTCTTC. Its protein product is CAISGSTSGRPYNEQFF.

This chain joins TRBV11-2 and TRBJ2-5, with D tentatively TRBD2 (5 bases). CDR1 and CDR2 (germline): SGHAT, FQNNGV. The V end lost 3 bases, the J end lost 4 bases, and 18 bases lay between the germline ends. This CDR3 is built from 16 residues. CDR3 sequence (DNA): TGTGCCAGCAGCTTGGCTGCTAGCAGAGGTAGAGAGACCCAGTACTTC. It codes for CASSLAASRGRETQYF.

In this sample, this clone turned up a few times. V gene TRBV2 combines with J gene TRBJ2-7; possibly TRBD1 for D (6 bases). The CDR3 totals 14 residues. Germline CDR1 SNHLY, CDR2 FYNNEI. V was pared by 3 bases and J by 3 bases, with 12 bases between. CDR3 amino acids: CASSEDREYYEQYF. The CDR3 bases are TGTGCCAGCAGTGAGGACAGAGAATACTACGAGCAGTACTTC.